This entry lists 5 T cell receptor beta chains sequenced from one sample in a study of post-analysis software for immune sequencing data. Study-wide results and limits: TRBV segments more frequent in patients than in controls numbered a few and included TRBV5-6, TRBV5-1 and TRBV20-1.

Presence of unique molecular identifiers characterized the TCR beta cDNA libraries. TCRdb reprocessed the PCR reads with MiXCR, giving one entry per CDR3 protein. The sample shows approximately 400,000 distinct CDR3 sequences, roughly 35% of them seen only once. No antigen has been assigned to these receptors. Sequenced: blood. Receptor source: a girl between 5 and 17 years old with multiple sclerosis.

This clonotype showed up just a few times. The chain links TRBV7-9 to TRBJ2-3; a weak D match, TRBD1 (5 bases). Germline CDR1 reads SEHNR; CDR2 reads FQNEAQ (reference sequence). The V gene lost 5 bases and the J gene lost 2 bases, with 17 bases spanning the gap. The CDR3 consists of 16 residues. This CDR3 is CASSQFLRQHTDTQYF. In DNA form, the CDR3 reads TGTGCCAGCAGCCAATTCCTAAGACAGCACACAGATACGCAGTATTTT.

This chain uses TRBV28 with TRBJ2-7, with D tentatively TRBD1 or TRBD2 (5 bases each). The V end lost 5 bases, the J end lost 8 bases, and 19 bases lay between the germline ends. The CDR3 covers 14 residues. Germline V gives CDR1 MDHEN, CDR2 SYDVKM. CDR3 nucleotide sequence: TGTGCCAGCAGTCCGGGACCCCTGCCATACCAGCAGTACTTC. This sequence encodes CASSPGPLPYQQYF.

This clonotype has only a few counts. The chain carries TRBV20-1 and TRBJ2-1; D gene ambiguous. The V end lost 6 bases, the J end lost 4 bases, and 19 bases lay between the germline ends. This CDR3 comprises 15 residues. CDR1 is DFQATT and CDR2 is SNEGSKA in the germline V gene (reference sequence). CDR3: CSAETELSSYNEQFF. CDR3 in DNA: TGCAGTGCCGAAACCGAGTTGTCATCTTACAATGAGCAGTTCTTC.

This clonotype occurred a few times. CDR3 region: CASSPGTGDGDTQYF. The CDR3 region has the DNA TGCGCCAGCAGCCCCGGGACAGGGGACGGGGATACGCAGTATTTT. V usage is TRBV5-1 and J usage is TRBJ2-3, with TRBD1 identical over 10 bases. The V gene end was trimmed by 4 bases and the J gene end by 6 bases; junction bases not matched to a gene: 8. This CDR3 is built from 15 residues. CDR1 is SGHRS and CDR2 is YFSETQ in the germline V gene.

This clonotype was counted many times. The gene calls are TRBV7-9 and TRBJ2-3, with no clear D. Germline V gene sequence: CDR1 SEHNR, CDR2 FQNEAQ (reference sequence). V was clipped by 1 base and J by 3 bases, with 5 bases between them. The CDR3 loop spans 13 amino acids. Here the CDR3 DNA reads TGTGCCAGCAGCTTAGGGGCGACAGATACGCAGTATTTT. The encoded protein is CASSLGATDTQYF. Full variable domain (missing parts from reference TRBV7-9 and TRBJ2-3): DTGVSQNPRHKITKRGQNVTFRCDPISEHNRLYWYRQTLGQGPEFLTYFQNEAQLEKSRLLSDRFSAERPKGSFSTLEIQRTEQGDSAMYLCASSLGATDTQYFGPGTRLTVL.